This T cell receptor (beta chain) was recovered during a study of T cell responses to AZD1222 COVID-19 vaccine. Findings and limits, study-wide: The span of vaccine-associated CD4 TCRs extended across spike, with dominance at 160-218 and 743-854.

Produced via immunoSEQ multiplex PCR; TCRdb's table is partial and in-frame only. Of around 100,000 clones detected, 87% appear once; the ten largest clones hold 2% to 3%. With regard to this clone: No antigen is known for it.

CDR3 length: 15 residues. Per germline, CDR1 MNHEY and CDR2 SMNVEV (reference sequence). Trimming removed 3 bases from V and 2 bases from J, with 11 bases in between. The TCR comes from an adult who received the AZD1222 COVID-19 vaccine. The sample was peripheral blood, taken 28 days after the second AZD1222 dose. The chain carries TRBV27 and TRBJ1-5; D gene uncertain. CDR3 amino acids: CASSFHGQGNQPQHF. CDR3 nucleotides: TGTGCCAGCAGTTTTCACGGTCAGGGCAATCAGCCCCAGCATTTT.